The 27 T cell receptor beta chains given below trace back to one sample, sequenced in a study of shared clonotypes between healthy human individuals. Measured with immunoSEQ multiplex PCR; TCRdb has only the in-frame clones, and not every one. The data contain some 2,100,000 clones, around 95% of them singletons. Sequencing input: naive CD4+ T cells sorted from blood. Subset specified: CD45RA+ positively selected. Receptors were obtained from a man between 18 and 35 years old in good health.

The rearrangement joins TRBV7-8 to TRBJ1-6; D is perhaps TRBD1 (5 bases). V was cut by 5 bases and J by 6 bases, with 17 bases left in between. The CDR3 runs 16 residues. Per the germline V gene, CDR1 is SGHVS and CDR2 is FQNEAQ. This CDR3 reads CASSPGPDGTNSPLHF. Written as DNA, the CDR3 is TGTGCCAGCAGCCCAGGCCCCGACGGGACTAATTCACCCCTCCACTTT. The entire variable domain, with the rest obtained from reference TRBV7-8 and TRBJ1-6, is as follows: GAGVSQSPRYKVAKRGQDVALRCDPISGHVSLFWYQQALGQGPEFLTYFQNEAQLDKSGLPSDRFFAERPEGSVSTLKIQRTQQEDSAVYLCASSPGPDGTNSPLHFGNGTRLTVT.

The genes are TRBV29-1 and TRBJ2-3; D call uncertain. V dropped 6 bases and J dropped 0 bases, with 10 bases sitting between them. Germline CDR1 reads SQVTM; CDR2 reads ANQGSEA. The CDR3 is 13 amino acids. In DNA form, the CDR3 reads TGCAGCGTCAGGAACAAAAGCACAGATACGCAGTATTTT. Translation: CSVRNKSTDTQYF.

This chain links TRBV5-6 with TRBJ2-1, with 7 bases lining up with TRBD2. Unmatched junction bases numbered 9, after V lost 1 base and J lost 5 bases. Per the germline V gene, CDR1 is SGHDT and CDR2 is YYEEEE. The CDR3 is 16 residues long. The CDR3 here is CASSLPGRESDNEQFF. CDR3 nucleotides: TGTGCCAGCAGCTTGCCCGGGCGGGAGAGTGACAATGAGCAGTTCTTC.

This chain uses TRBV5-8 with TRBJ2-3; D not certain. Germline V lookup: CDR1 SGHTS, CDR2 YDEGEE. This CDR3 has 16 amino acids. Trimming removed 1 base from V and 1 base from J, with 13 bases in between. The CDR3 sequence is CASSLHLGCGTDTQYF. CDR3 coding DNA: TGTGCCAGCAGCTTGCATTTGGGGTGTGGCACAGATACGCAGTATTTT.

V usage is TRBV7-8 and J usage is TRBJ2-7, with 9 bases that match TRBD1. With 3 bases clipped from V and 5 bases from J, the junction kept 14 bases outside the gene matches. Germline V gives CDR1 SGHVS, CDR2 FQNEAQ. This CDR3 comprises 17 residues. The CDR3 DNA reads TGTGCCAGCAGCTTCACCATCATCCGGGACAGGGACCACGAGCAGTACTTC. Its protein is CASSFTIIRDRDHEQYF. The full variable domain, its missing parts supplied by reference TRBV7-8 and TRBJ2-7, is GAGVSQSPRYKVAKRGQDVALRCDPISGHVSLFWYQQALGQGPEFLTYFQNEAQLDKSGLPSDRFFAERPEGSVSTLKIQRTQQEDSAVYLCASSFTIIRDRDHEQYFGPGTRLTVT.

The V gene is TRBV10-3, the J gene TRBJ2-5; tentatively, D is TRBD2 (5 bases). CDR1 and CDR2 from the germline V gene are ENHRY and SYGVKD. The CDR3 sequence is 15 residues long. Trimming shortened V by 11 bases and J by 3 bases, and 22 bases separated the two germline ends. As DNA, the CDR3 is TGTGCCGGTAGCAGTGGGGTGGCCGGGAAAGAGACCCAGTACTTC. This sequence encodes CAGSSGVAGKETQYF.

As concerns this clone: The junction departs from germline at one end; a sequencing error may be responsible. V and J are TRBV5-1 and TRBJ1-1; D is undetermined. Germline V lookup: CDR1 SGHRS, CDR2 YFSETQ. The CDR3 is 14 residues long. CDR3 coding DNA: TGCGCCAGCAGTTTGGAGGCCTTGGACACTGAAGCTTTCTTT. This encodes CASSLEALDTEAFF.

The chain has TRBV9 and TRBJ2-5, with 7 bases fitting TRBD2. The CDR3 is made up of 16 amino acids. Germline V gene sequence: CDR1 SGDLS, CDR2 YYNGEE. The junction had 11 bases not matched to a gene; V was cut back by 1 base and J by 5 bases. In DNA, the CDR3 is TGTGCCAGCAGCGTAAGCCAGGGAGGGGTAGGGGAGACCCAGTACTTC. It is translated as CASSVSQGGVGETQYF.

The J gene is TRBJ1-3, the V gene TRBV7-6, with TRBD1 as a possible D gene (5 bases). The CDR3 loop spans 13 amino acids. Germline CDR1 and CDR2: SGHVS and FNYEAQ. The V end lost 4 bases, the J end lost 2 bases, and 6 bases lay between the germline ends. CDR3 DNA sequence: TGTGCCAGCAGCTCAGGGCCTGGAAACACCATATATTTT. This codes for CASSSGPGNTIYF. Supplemented by reference TRBV7-6 and TRBJ1-3, the full variable domain reads GAGVSQSPRYKVTKRGQDVALRCDPISGHVSLYWYRQALGQGPEFLTYFNYEAQQDKSGLPNDRFSAERPEGSISTLTIQRTEQRDSAMYRCASSSGPGNTIYFGEGSWLTVV.

The chain combines TRBV6-4 with TRBJ2-7; a weak D match, TRBD2 (5 bases). With 2 bases removed from V and 2 bases from J, the gap between germline ends came to 22 bases. CDR1 and CDR2 (germline): MRHNA, SNTAGT. The CDR3 totals 18 residues. As DNA, the CDR3 is TGTGCCAGCAGTGACCTAGCTTGGCCGACCCTAGAGACCTACGAGCAGTACTTC. Amino acids: CASSDLAWPTLETYEQYF.

This chain's CDR3 is CASSPSGTGESEQYF. CDR3 bases: TGTGCCAGCTCACCATCAGGGACAGGGGAGAGCGAGCAGTACTTC. This chain joins TRBV18 and TRBJ2-7; 10 bases agree with TRBD1. This CDR3 spans 15 amino acids. V lost 2 bases, J lost 6 bases, and 7 bases stayed unmatched. Germline V gene data show CDR1 as KGHSH and CDR2 as LQKENI.

The CDR3 loop reads CASSSIAPRDPYEQYF. The CDR3 DNA sequence: TGTGCCAGCAGTTCCATTGCCCCTAGGGACCCCTACGAGCAGTACTTC. This rearrangement joins TRBV5-6 to TRBJ2-7; D might be TRBD1 or TRBD2, each matching 5 bases. The CDR3 is 16 amino acids. The germline gives CDR1 SGHDT, CDR2 YYEEEE. V shed 5 bases and J shed 2 bases, with 20 bases lying between them.

The CDR3 reads CASSRYFPGQGGYGYTF. The CDR3 nucleotides read TGTGCCAGCAGTCGCTATTTTCCGGGACAGGGTGGGTATGGCTACACCTTC. This chain uses TRBV27 with TRBJ1-2; 9 bases map to TRBD1. CDR3 length equals 17 residues. Germline CDR1 and CDR2: MNHEY and SMNVEV (reference sequence). The trim removed 5 bases at V and 5 bases at J, leaving 15 bases unmatched.

The V gene is TRBV15, the J gene TRBJ1-5; D might be TRBD1 (5 bases). CDR3 length: 17 residues. CDR1 and CDR2 (germline): LNHNV, YYDKDF (reference sequence). V shed 4 bases and J shed 2 bases, with 18 bases lying between them. For the CDR3, the DNA is TGTGCCACCAGCAAGCTCCCGGAAGTGGGGGGCAATCAGCCCCAGCATTTT. As protein: CATSKLPEVGGNQPQHF.

This chain links TRBV18 with TRBJ1-2; 7 positions match TRBD1. V gave up 6 bases and J gave up 5 bases; unmatched junction bases: 9. The CDR3 length is 14 residues. Germline CDR1 KGHSH, CDR2 LQKENI. CDR3 sequence (DNA): TGTGCCAGCTCGCCCGAAGGGGGCGCTTATGGCTACACCTTC. Its translation: CASSPEGGAYGYTF.

The chain is built from TRBV21-1 and TRBJ2-1; no DNA check was done on the table's D call, TRBD2. TRBV21-1 is a recognized pseudogene. CDR3 length equals 15 residues. CDR3 residues: CASRKRGGPHNEQFF. For the CDR3, the DNA is TGTGCCAGCAGAAAGAGGGGGGGCCCCCACAATGAGCAGTTCTTC.

The gene calls are TRBV2 and TRBJ1-1; maybe TRBD1 (6 bases). This CDR3 is 11 amino acids long. CDR1 and CDR2 from the germline V gene are SNHLY and FYNNEI. The germline V and J ends were trimmed by 7 bases and 8 bases, with 11 bases remaining between them. This CDR3 reads CASNPTGEAFF. The CDR3 nucleotides are TGTGCCAGCAACCCGACAGGAGAAGCTTTCTTT.

The chain is built from TRBV10-2 and TRBJ1-2; possibly TRBD1 for D (5 bases). Trimming left V 0 bases short and J 4 bases short, with 9 bases between. This CDR3 region has 14 residues. Germline assignment: CDR1 WSHSY and CDR2 SAAADI. The CDR3 sequence is CASSESPGTYGYTF. The CDR3 DNA sequence: TGCGCCAGCAGTGAGTCGCCAGGGACCTATGGCTACACCTTC.

The rearrangement joins TRBV9 to TRBJ2-2; D may be TRBD2 (5 bases). This CDR3 contains 14 residues. Between the trimmed V and J ends, which lost 6 bases and 4 bases, there was a span of 13 bases. Germline values: CDR1 SGDLS, CDR2 YYNGEE. The CDR3 here is CASNPDRGTGELFF. The CDR3 DNA reads as TGTGCCAGCAACCCGGACCGGGGCACCGGGGAGCTGTTTTTT.

The V and J genes are TRBV12-5 and TRBJ2-1; no clear D gene. Germline V gene lookup returns CDR1 LGHNT and CDR2 FRNRAP. V lost 0 bases and J lost 9, with 6 bases in between. The CDR3 runs 12 residues. As DNA, the CDR3 is TGTGCTAGTGGTTTGGTAGGGTTTGAGCAGTTCTTC. Translating it yields CASGLVGFEQFF. The complete variable domain, with remaining parts taken from reference TRBV12-5 and TRBJ2-1, reads DARVTQTPRHKVTEMGQEVTMRCQPILGHNTVFWYRQTMMQGLELLAYFRNRAPLDDSGMPKDRFSAEMPDATLATLKIQPSEPRDSAVYFCASGLVGFEQFFGPGTRLTVL.

The V call is TRBV27, the J call TRBJ2-5; weak D call: TRBD2 (5 bases). Trimming took off 6 bases at V and 1 base at J, with 15 bases between the two ends. The length of the CDR3 is 15 residues. Germline values: CDR1 MNHEY, CDR2 SMNVEV (reference sequence). Written as DNA, the CDR3 is TGTGCCAGCAGCGGCATTCTAGAGGGCCAAGAGACCCAGTACTTC. Protein sequence: CASSGILEGQETQYF.

This sequence joins TRBV5-1 and TRBJ2-1; D is perhaps TRBD1 or TRBD2 (5 bases each). Germline lookup yields CDR1 SGHRS and CDR2 YFSETQ. CDR3 length equals 14 residues. Between the trimmed V and J ends, which lost 7 bases and 0 bases, there was a span of 11 bases. This CDR3 reads CASGLGDSYNEQFF. The CDR3 DNA is TGCGCCAGCGGCCTGGGGGACTCCTACAATGAGCAGTTCTTC.

CDR3 protein: CASRTRTVHEKLFF. In DNA form, the CDR3 reads TGTGCCAGCAGGACTCGGACGGTACATGAAAAACTGTTTTTT. V is TRBV28 and J is TRBJ1-4; no definite D call. The V and J ends lost 6 bases and 6 bases respectively, with 14 bases between them. Germline loops: CDR1 MDHEN, CDR2 SYDVKM. The CDR3 covers 14 residues. The variable domain in full, completed from reference TRBV28 and TRBJ1-4, reads DVKVTQSSRYLVKRTGEKVFLECVQDMDHENMFWYRQDPGLGLRLIYFSYDVKMKEKGDIPEGYSVSREKKERFSLILESASTNQTSMYLCASRTRTVHEKLFFGSGTQLSVL.

The V and J genes are TRBV19 and TRBJ2-4; 7 bases align to TRBD1. Germline lookup yields CDR1 LNHDA and CDR2 SQIVND (reference sequence). The CDR3 has 14 residues. The J segment lost 6 bases and the V segment lost 3 bases, leaving 5 bases of the junction unmatched. The CDR3 DNA follows: TGTGCCAGTAGTATGACAGGGACGGGAAACATTCAGTACTTC. The encoded protein is CASSMTGTGNIQYF.

The chain recombines TRBV7-2 with TRBJ2-7; 11 nucleotides agree with TRBD2. After removal of 6 bases from V and 4 bases from J, the junction contained 8 bases not matched to a gene. Germline values: CDR1 SGHTA, CDR2 FQGNSA. The CDR3 length is 15 residues. CDR3 amino acids: CASRFRLAGIYEQYF. The CDR3, as DNA: TGTGCCAGCAGGTTCCGACTAGCGGGAATTTACGAGCAGTACTTC.

Worth noting for this clone: The sample carries other DNA sequences with the same CDR3. V and J are TRBV30 and TRBJ2-1, with TRBD2 matching over 7 bases. Trimming cost V 0 bases and J 3 bases; bases outside gene matches: 5. Germline V gives CDR1 GTSNPN, CDR2 SVGIG (reference sequence). The CDR3 is 15 residues long. CDR3: CAWSVRSGVYNEQFF. In DNA, the CDR3 is TGTGCCTGGAGTGTACGGAGCGGGGTCTACAATGAGCAGTTCTTC.

Note on this clone: Other nucleotide sequences in the sample specify the same CDR3. V and J are TRBV29-1 and TRBJ2-7, with D hard to call. Deletions cut 5 bases from V and 8 bases from J, with 10 bases between. The CDR3 extends over 10 amino acids. Germline CDR1 SQVTM, CDR2 ANQGSEA. The CDR3 region is CSVLSDKQYF. The CDR3, as DNA: TGCAGCGTTCTCAGCGATAAGCAGTACTTC.